Each of the 31 T cell receptor beta chains below was sequenced from the same sample in a study of T cell responses to AZD1222 COVID-19 vaccine. TCRdb's table, derived via immunoSEQ multiplex PCR, lists solely in-frame clones and lacks some. The data contain 90,000 to 150,000 clones, 87% of them singletons. Sample: peripheral blood, taken on day 0 of AZD1222 vaccination. These receptors were taken from an adult in good health.

The V call is TRBV28, the J call TRBJ1-2; D perhaps matches TRBD1 (5 bases). V lost 5 bases to trimming and J lost 4 bases, with 11 bases between them. The CDR3 runs 13 residues. Looked up from germline, CDR1 is MDHEN and CDR2 is SYDVKM. The CDR3, as DNA: TGTGCCAGCAGTCCCCGACAGAGCTATGGCTACACCTTC. Its protein is CASSPRQSYGYTF.

The rearrangement uses TRBV6-5 and TRBJ1-5, with 7 nucleotides matching TRBD1. The CDR3 consists of 15 residues. CDR1 and CDR2 from the germline V gene are MNHEY and SVGAGI. V shed 7 bases, J shed 2 bases, and the junction held 8 bases outside the gene matches. The DNA of the CDR3 is TGTGCCAGCACTTCAGACAGGGCTGGCAATCAGCCCCAGCATTTT. Its protein is CASTSDRAGNQPQHF.

This clone was observed a single time. Other DNA sequences of this sample code for an identical CDR3. The CDR3 here is CASSSNYNEQFF. CDR3 nucleotides: TGCGCCAGCAGCTCCAACTACAATGAGCAGTTCTTC. The rearrangement uses TRBV5-1 and TRBJ2-1, with no clear D. The germline V and J ends were trimmed by 3 bases and 3 bases, with 4 bases remaining between them. Per germline, CDR1 SGHRS and CDR2 YFSETQ. This CDR3 is built from 12 residues.

The chain combines TRBV11-3 with TRBJ2-1; TRBD2 matches 10 bases. Germline V lookup: CDR1 SGHNT, CDR2 YENEEA. V trimming: 5 bases; J trimming: 7 bases; junction bases outside the gene matches: 11. The CDR3 is 16 amino acids. CDR3 DNA: TGTGCCAGCAGCCCTAGGAGCGGGGGGGTGAGTAATGAGCAGTTCTTC. Translation gives CASSPRSGGVSNEQFF.

This chain links TRBV2 with TRBJ2-7; D may be TRBD2 (6 bases). The V gene's germline CDR1 is SNHLY and CDR2 FYNNEI. The CDR3 has 11 residues. Trimming took 6 bases from V and 3 from J, leaving 6 bases between them. CDR3: CASSGSYEQYF. CDR3 nucleotides: TGTGCCAGCAGCGGGAGCTACGAGCAGTACTTC.

The chain has TRBV25-1 and TRBJ2-1; tentative D call: TRBD2 (5 bases). Germline V lookup: CDR1 MGHDK, CDR2 SYGVNS. CDR3 size: 15 residues. Deletions cut 6 bases from V and 10 bases from J, with 22 bases between. CDR3 nucleotides: TGTGCCAGCAGCCACCCCTCCGGGAAGGGTGAGGAGCAGTTCTTC. Protein: CASSHPSGKGEEQFF.

The CDR3 is CASSWGGQPNYGYTF. The CDR3 nucleotides read TGCGCCAGCAGCTGGGGGGGACAGCCGAACTATGGCTACACCTTC. This chain joins TRBV5-1 and TRBJ1-2, with TRBD1 identical over 7 bases. This CDR3 is 15 amino acids long. Per the germline V gene, CDR1 is SGHRS and CDR2 is YFSETQ. The ends lost 3 bases at V and 2 bases at J; junction bases unmatched: 7.

The CDR3 sequence: CASSWGDRGFGNTIYF. The CDR3 DNA is TGTGCCAGCAGCTGGGGGGACAGGGGATTCGGAAACACCATATATTTT. The chain joins TRBV5-6 to TRBJ1-3, with 10 nucleotides matching TRBD1. The CDR3 runs to 16 residues. Looked up from germline, CDR1 is SGHDT and CDR2 is YYEEEE. The V and J ends lost 3 bases and 4 bases, in that order; junction bases with no gene match: 7.

V usage is TRBV7-9 and J usage is TRBJ2-1; tentative D call: TRBD1 (7 bases). Per germline, CDR1 SEHNR and CDR2 FQNEAQ (reference sequence). V was shortened by 8 bases and J by 2 bases, with 10 bases between the two germline ends. The CDR3 length is 13 residues. CDR3 nucleotide sequence: TGTGCCAGCGCGGGGACAGCCTACAATGAGCAGTTCTTC. It yields the protein CASAGTAYNEQFF.

The chain links TRBV11-3 to TRBJ2-1, with D tentatively TRBD1 (5 bases). V lost 5 bases to trimming and J lost 6 bases, with 11 bases between them. The CDR3 runs to 13 residues. Germline V CDR1 and CDR2: SGHNT, YENEEA. CDR3 DNA: TGTGCCAGCAGCGGAAGACAGCTCAATGAGCAGTTCTTC. This gives the protein CASSGRQLNEQFF.

This sequence joins TRBV7-3 and TRBJ2-5, with D unclear. V was cut by 6 bases and J by 2 bases, with 10 bases left in between. CDR1 and CDR2 (germline): SGHTA, FQGTGA. CDR3 length equals 13 residues. The CDR3 sequence is CASSPRVQETQYF. CDR3 DNA: TGTGCCAGCAGTCCCCGGGTACAAGAGACCCAGTACTTC.

This chain uses TRBV29-1 with TRBJ2-6, with D perhaps being TRBD1 or TRBD2 (6 bases each). CDR3 length: 15 amino acids. Germline-derived CDR1 and CDR2 are SQVTM and ANQGSEA. The V and J ends lost 7 bases and 2 bases respectively, with 15 bases between them. CDR3 protein: CSARGDLAGANVLTF. The CDR3 nucleotides are TGCAGCGCGAGGGGGGACTTGGCTGGGGCCAACGTCCTGACTTTC.

The chain joins TRBV7-2 to TRBJ1-6; D unclear. Germline loops: CDR1 SGHTA, CDR2 FQGNSA. CDR3 length: 15 residues. Trimming removed 1 base from V and 9 bases from J, with 13 bases in between. DNA of the CDR3: TGTGCCAGCAGCTTAGATAGTGTAGGTTTTTCACCCCTCCACTTT. Encoded protein: CASSLDSVGFSPLHF. Combining the CDR3 with reference TRBV7-2 and TRBJ1-6 gives the whole variable domain GAGVSQSPSNKVTEKGKDVELRCDPISGHTALYWYRQSLGQGLEFLIYFQGNSAPDKSGLPSDRFSAERTGGSVSTLTIQRTQQEDSAVYLCASSLDSVGFSPLHFGNGTRLTVT.

This clone has a single count. V usage is TRBV27 and J usage is TRBJ1-5; no reliable D call. This CDR3 comprises 12 residues. Germline CDR1 reads MNHEY; CDR2 reads SMNVEV (reference sequence). V lost 9 bases, J lost 7 bases, and 13 bases lay in between. CDR3 nucleotide sequence: TGTGCCAGTCAGAATCCTGGGCAGCCCCAGCATTTT. Encoded protein: CASQNPGQPQHF.

The chain carries TRBV27 and TRBJ2-7; 10 bases are a match to TRBD1. V trimming: 3 bases; J trimming: 6 bases; junction bases outside the gene matches: 5. CDR1 and CDR2 (germline): MNHEY, SMNVEV (reference sequence). The CDR3 runs 14 residues. CDR3 sequence reads: CASSLDRGVGEQYF. The CDR3 DNA reads TGTGCCAGCAGTTTGGACAGGGGGGTGGGCGAGCAGTACTTC.

This clone was detected only a few times. The V gene is TRBV28, the J gene TRBJ2-6; 7 bases are a match to TRBD1. The germline gives CDR1 MDHEN, CDR2 SYDVKM. V lost 5 bases to trimming and J lost 1 base; unmatched junction nucleotides: 5. The length of the CDR3 is 16 residues. CDR3 protein: CASSHRGISGANVLTF. The CDR3 DNA sequence: TGTGCCAGCAGTCACAGGGGAATATCTGGGGCCAACGTCCTGACTTTC.

The chain employs TRBV6-4 and TRBJ1-1; a possible D gene is TRBD1 (5 bases). The CDR3 extends over 13 amino acids. V dropped 5 bases and J dropped 4 bases, with 11 bases sitting between them. The germline V gene has CDR1 MRHNA and CDR2 SNTAGT. The CDR3 loop reads CASSQQGGTEAFF. In nucleotides, the CDR3 is TGTGCCAGCAGTCAGCAGGGAGGCACTGAAGCTTTCTTT.

The chain links TRBV6-2 or TRBV6-3 to TRBJ2-3, with 7 bases lining up with TRBD2. Losses at the gene ends were 4 bases for V and 2 bases for J; bases not matched to a gene: 12. This CDR3 comprises 17 residues. Germline V gene sequence: CDR1 MNHEY, CDR2 SVGEGT. CDR3 in amino acids: CASSSRRVGRLTDTQYF. CDR3 nucleotides: TGTGCCAGCAGTTCCCGAAGGGTCGGGAGGCTCACAGATACGCAGTATTTT.

The chain links TRBV5-1 to TRBJ1-2; D not resolved. CDR1 and CDR2 (germline): SGHRS, YFSETQ. The CDR3 extends over 13 amino acids. V was pared by 3 bases and J by 0 bases, with 6 bases between. CDR3 coding DNA: TGCGCCAGCAGCTCCCAGCCTAACTATGGCTACACCTTC. It specifies CASSSQPNYGYTF.

This chain joins TRBV6-5 and TRBJ2-2; D remains unclear. The V end was cut by 0 bases, the J end by 0 bases, with 8 bases between. The CDR3 covers 16 residues. Germline CDR1 is MNHEY and CDR2 is SVGAGI. The CDR3 loop reads CASSYSTASNTGELFF. In nucleotides, the CDR3 is TGTGCCAGCAGTTACTCGACGGCCTCGAACACCGGGGAGCTGTTTTTT.

V and J are TRBV28 and TRBJ2-2; D is uncertain. The CDR3 sequence is 15 residues long. Trimming stripped 1 base from V and 0 bases from J, with 6 bases between. Germline V lookup: CDR1 MDHEN, CDR2 SYDVKM. CDR3 in amino acids: CASSLLATNTGELFF. In DNA form, the CDR3 reads TGTGCCAGCAGTTTATTAGCCACGAACACCGGGGAGCTGTTTTTT.

The rearrangement uses TRBV11-2 and TRBJ1-5, with D possibly matching TRBD1 (6 bases). CDR3 length: 16 residues. Trimming pared 5 bases from V and 0 bases from J, leaving 14 bases between. Germline assignment: CDR1 SGHAT and CDR2 FQNNGV. CDR3 DNA: TGTGCCAGCAGCGGAGGGGGGCCCAATAGCAATCAGCCCCAGCATTTT. Its translation is CASSGGGPNSNQPQHF.

Ten or more counts support this clone. The chain combines TRBV7-3 with TRBJ2-1; possible D gene TRBD1, 5 bases. CDR3 length: 11 residues. Germline-derived CDR1 and CDR2 are SGHTA and FQGTGA. V was trimmed by 5 bases and J by 7 bases, leaving 6 bases between them. This chain's CDR3 is CASSQGNEQFF. CDR3 DNA: TGTGCCAGCAGCCAGGGAAATGAGCAGTTCTTC.

This rearrangement joins TRBV6-6 to TRBJ2-1; D is possibly TRBD2 (5 bases). This CDR3 is 15 amino acids long. From germline, CDR1 is MNHNY and CDR2 SVGAGI (reference sequence). V lost 5 bases, J lost 0 bases, and 11 bases lay in between. CDR3 sequence reads: CASSKDLSSYNEQFF. In nucleotides, the CDR3 is TGTGCCAGCAGTAAGGACTTAAGCTCCTACAATGAGCAGTTCTTC.

The chain joins TRBV3-1 (or the pseudogene TRBV3-2) to TRBJ1-2, with no clear D. Germline values: CDR1 LGHDT, CDR2 YNNKEL (reference sequence). The CDR3 extends over 15 amino acids. Trimming cost V 3 bases and J 0 bases, with 11 bases left between them. The chain's CDR3 is CASSQKQVANYGYTF. The DNA for the CDR3 is TGTGCCAGCAGCCAGAAGCAGGTCGCTAACTATGGCTACACCTTC.

This chain links TRBV7-2 with TRBJ1-3; D uncertain. The CDR3 length is 14 residues. CDR1 is SGHTA, CDR2 FQGNSA, per germline. V dropped 2 bases and J dropped 2 bases, with 7 bases sitting between them. CDR3 nucleotides: TGTGCCAGCAGCTTAAGGGCCGCTGGAAACACCATATATTTT. Protein product: CASSLRAAGNTIYF.

V and J are TRBV28 and TRBJ2-7, with D possibly TRBD2 on 7 matching bases. Germline V gives CDR1 MDHEN, CDR2 SYDVKM. With 6 bases removed from V and 3 bases from J, the gap between germline ends came to 12 bases. This CDR3 spans 13 amino acids. The DNA for the CDR3 is TGTGCCAGCAGGGGGGGGACACTCTACGAGCAGTACTTC. Protein sequence: CASRGGTLYEQYF.

The chain has TRBV2 and TRBJ2-1, with D possibly being TRBD1 (5 bases). Germline CDR1 is SNHLY and CDR2 is FYNNEI. This CDR3 contains 12 residues. V lost 6 bases and J lost 4, with 7 bases in between. CDR3: CASSQGYNEQFF. CDR3 coding DNA: TGTGCCAGCAGCCAGGGTTACAATGAGCAGTTCTTC.

This sequence joins TRBV5-1 and TRBJ1-1; D perhaps matches TRBD1 (6 bases). The CDR3 loop spans 13 amino acids. Germline-derived CDR1 and CDR2 are SGHRS and YFSETQ. Trimming shortened V by 4 bases and J by 4 bases, and 11 bases separated the two germline ends. The CDR3 spells CASSADSTTEAFF. The CDR3 coding sequence is TGCGCCAGCAGCGCGGACAGTACCACTGAAGCTTTCTTT.

The V and J genes are TRBV9 and TRBJ2-3, with a weak D call TRBD2 (7 bases). V shed 4 bases and J shed 7 bases, with 16 bases lying between them. The CDR3 covers 14 residues. CDR1 SGDLS and CDR2 YYNGEE come from the germline V gene. This CDR3 reads CASSRGGARNTQYF. As DNA, the CDR3 is TGTGCCAGCAGCAGAGGGGGGGCGCGGAATACGCAGTATTTT.

Only one count was recorded for this clone. This chain joins TRBV3-1 (or the pseudogene TRBV3-2) and TRBJ2-5, with D possibly called TRBD1 or TRBD2 (5 bases each). Trimming shortened V by 1 base and J by 3 bases, and 15 bases separated the two germline ends. CDR1 is LGHDT, CDR2 YNNKEL, per germline (reference sequence). The CDR3 is made up of 16 amino acids. CDR3 nucleotides: TGTGCCAGCAGCCAAGGCCGCCGGGACGGCGAAGAGACCCAGTACTTC. Protein: CASSQGRRDGEETQYF.